This record covers a single T cell receptor (beta chain). Its specificity is not known. Other nucleotide sequences in the sample specify the same CDR3. This entry is derived from a study of Ad26.COV2.S vaccination and SARS-CoV-2 variants. As for the study in general: The authors gave Ad26.COV2.S intramuscularly, either once or twice 56 days apart. Whole-study findings and limits: Similar non-spike TCR breadth was seen in vaccine and placebo recipients.

Clones were sequenced by immunoSEQ multiplex PCR, and TCRdb holds only the in-frame ones, with some missing. The sample carries hundreds of thousands of clones, approximately 90% recorded once. This sample's treatment: roughly 20 received Ad26.COV2.S at low or high dose, single or two shots; about 5 received placebo; per-sample allocation not given. It was on day 63 after the first vaccine or placebo injection that samples were taken. Ad26.COV2.S expressed prefusion-stabilized spike from the original Wuhan strain. The TCR originated in a person aged 18-65 years who received the Ad26.COV2.S COVID-19 vaccine or a placebo. The sample consisted of peripheral blood, taken in a trial of Ad26.COV2.S vaccine versus placebo.

This CDR3 is CASSLISYEQYF. DNA of the CDR3: TGTGCCAGCAGTTTAATCTCCTACGAGCAGTACTTC. The chain carries TRBV28 and TRBJ2-7; D call uncertain. Trimming left V 2 bases short and J 0 bases short, with 2 bases between. Germline assignment: CDR1 MDHEN and CDR2 SYDVKM. The length of the CDR3 is 12 residues. Full variable domain (missing parts from reference TRBV28 and TRBJ2-7): DVKVTQSSRYLVKRTGEKVFLECVQDMDHENMFWYRQDPGLGLRLIYFSYDVKMKEKGDIPEGYSVSREKKERFSLILESASTNQTSMYLCASSLISYEQYFGPGTRLTVT.